This T cell receptor (beta chain) appears in the sequencing data of a study of T cell responses to AZD1222 COVID-19 vaccine. General study findings and limits: Once two AZD1222 doses were given, Spike-specific TCR breadth and depth went up. Females made up more of the donors, who were largely white British, and clonal diversity may have come out too low. CD4 TCRs associated with vaccination spanned spike, dominating at 160-218 and 743-854. AZD1222 recipients seropositive at baseline numbered only five to seven.

This clone was counted a few times. Its matching antigen is unknown. CDR1 and CDR2 (germline): KGHSH, LQKENI. The length of the CDR3 is 14 residues. V was clipped by 3 bases and J by 6 bases, with 15 bases between them. Only in-frame clones appear in the TCRdb table, and some are missing; sequencing was by immunoSEQ multiplex PCR. Of 100,000 to 150,000 clones listed, around 89% are singletons. This specimen was peripheral blood, taken on day 0 of AZD1222 vaccination. This clonotype was sampled from an adult in good health. The V call is TRBV18, the J call TRBJ2-7, with D perhaps TRBD2 (5 bases). CDR3 coding DNA: TGTGCCAGCTCACCGGTTAATGGAGGCTCCGAGCAGTACTTC. Protein sequence: CASSPVNGGSEQYF.